The 19 T cell receptor beta chains below were found in one sample sequenced in a study of control samples from healthy donors and cancer patients. This table comes from immunoSEQ multiplex PCR, and its TCRdb copy is limited to in-frame clones, with some not included. The sample lists over 100,000 clones, around nine tenths occurring once. Specimen: blood. Every receptor here comes from a man between 50 and 59 years old in good health.

V usage is TRBV4-1 and J usage is TRBJ1-2; tentative D call: TRBD1 (5 bases). Per the germline V gene, CDR1 is MGHRA and CDR2 is YSYEKL. The CDR3 has 15 residues. V was cut by 2 bases and J by 5 bases, with 15 bases left in between. The CDR3 region is CASSQPDRESYGYTF. In DNA, the CDR3 is TGCGCCAGCAGCCAACCTGACAGAGAAAGTTATGGCTACACCTTC.

The chain uses TRBV2 and TRBJ2-3, with D possibly matching TRBD1 (5 bases). Trimming pared 7 bases from V and 2 bases from J, leaving 19 bases between. Germline CDR1 reads SNHLY; CDR2 reads FYNNEI. CDR3 length equals 16 residues. Here the CDR3 reads CASKDRGSTNTDTQYF. The CDR3, as DNA: TGTGCCAGCAAAGATAGGGGTTCAACGAACACAGATACGCAGTATTTT.

V is TRBV10-3 and J is TRBJ1-3; TRBD1 might be the D (5 bases). The CDR3 is 15 residues long. Looked up from germline, CDR1 is ENHRY and CDR2 is SYGVKD. The ends were cut back, 7 bases at V and 0 bases at J, with 13 bases in the middle. The CDR3 DNA is TGTGCCATCAACGAGGGGCAGAACTCTGGAAACACCATATATTTT. It translates to CAINEGQNSGNTIYF.

The chain couples TRBV20-1 to TRBJ2-3; maybe TRBD1 (6 bases). The CDR3 is 10 amino acids. Germline CDR1 is DFQATT and CDR2 is SNEGSKA (reference sequence). Trimming left V 5 bases short and J 10 bases short, with 10 bases between. The CDR3 coding sequence is TGCAGTGCTGGGGACAACTCGCAGTATTTT. The encoded protein is CSAGDNSQYF.

This clone showed up just once. This sequence joins TRBV19 and TRBJ2-3; TRBD1 matches at 7 bases. The CDR3 totals 17 residues. Looked up from germline, CDR1 is LNHDA and CDR2 is SQIVND (reference sequence). The V gene end was trimmed by 4 bases and the J gene end by 1 base; junction bases not matched to a gene: 11. CDR3 loop: CASSKGTVSLGTDTQYF. CDR3 nucleotide sequence: TGTGCCAGTAGTAAGGGGACAGTCTCTCTAGGCACAGATACGCAGTATTTT.

In the case of this clone: This CDR3 is also generated by other DNA sequences in the sample. The chain joins TRBV5-1 to TRBJ2-1; the match to TRBD2 covers 9 bases. The CDR3 totals 16 residues. In germline, CDR1 is SGHRS, CDR2 YFSETQ. V trimming: 4 bases; J trimming: 1 base; junction bases outside the gene matches: 6. CDR3 region: CASSDGLAGSYNEQFF. CDR3 sequence (DNA): TGCGCCAGCAGCGACGGGCTAGCGGGGTCCTACAATGAGCAGTTCTTC.

CDR3 sequence reads: CASSDSGGVAFF. CDR3 DNA sequence: TGTGCCAGCAGTGACTCTGGGGGGGTGGCTTTCTTT. The chain joins TRBV2 to TRBJ1-1, with a tentative D call TRBD1 (5 bases). The CDR3 spans 12 residues. Germline-derived CDR1 and CDR2 are SNHLY and FYNNEI. With 3 bases removed from V and 11 bases from J, the gap between germline ends came to 13 bases. The full variable domain, in which reference TRBV2 and TRBJ1-1 provide the parts outside the CDR3, is EPEVTQTPSHQVTQMGQEVILRCVPISNHLYFYWYRQILGQKVEFLVSFYNNEISEKSEIFDDQFSVERPDGSNFTLKIRSTKLEDSAMYFCASSDSGGVAFFGQGTRLTVV.

This clone turned up a few times. The rearrangement links TRBV28 to TRBJ1-1; the match to TRBD1 covers 7 bases. The CDR3 spans 15 residues. The V and J ends lost 3 bases and 0 bases, in that order; junction bases with no gene match: 4. The germline V gene encodes CDR1 MDHEN and CDR2 SYDVKM. The CDR3 nucleotides read TGTGCCAGCAGTTTGCCGACAGGGTTGAACACTGAAGCTTTCTTT. It is translated as CASSLPTGLNTEAFF.

The chain is built from TRBV18 and TRBJ1-2, with D tentatively TRBD1 (5 bases). This CDR3 has 19 residues. V was trimmed by 0 bases and J by 2 bases, leaving 22 bases between them. Germline values: CDR1 KGHSH, CDR2 LQKENI. CDR3 protein: CASSPPRIPATGHNYGYTF. The CDR3 bases are TGTGCCAGCTCACCACCGCGGATCCCGGCCACGGGGCACAACTATGGCTACACCTTC.

This clone showed up just a few times. The V gene is TRBV7-9, the J gene TRBJ2-7; TRBD1 is a possible D gene (6 bases). The germline gives CDR1 SEHNR, CDR2 FQNEAQ (reference sequence). The CDR3 length is 15 residues. Trimming cost V 3 bases and J 2 bases, with 14 bases left between them. The CDR3 DNA is TGTGCCAGCAGCTTTCGCAGGGGAACCGCCTACGAGCAGTACTTC. The encoded protein is CASSFRRGTAYEQYF. The full variable domain, its missing parts supplied by reference TRBV7-9 and TRBJ2-7, is DTGVSQNPRHKITKRGQNVTFRCDPISEHNRLYWYRQTLGQGPEFLTYFQNEAQLEKSRLLSDRFSAERPKGSFSTLEIQRTEQGDSAMYLCASSFRRGTAYEQYFGPGTRLTVT.

The rearrangement joins TRBV30 to TRBJ2-2, with D perhaps matching TRBD1 or TRBD2 (5 bases each). The germline gives CDR1 GTSNPN, CDR2 SVGIG (reference sequence). This CDR3 comprises 15 residues. Trimming took 1 base from V and 0 from J, leaving 9 bases between them. Here the CDR3 DNA reads TGTGCCTGGAGTGGGGGGACCGCGAACACCGGGGAGCTGTTTTTT. This translates into CAWSGGTANTGELFF.

The CDR3 loop is CASTTGTGRTGELFF. The CDR3 DNA reads as TGTGCCAGTACCACTGGGACAGGGAGAACCGGGGAGCTGTTTTTT. The chain couples TRBV19 to TRBJ2-2; 9 nucleotides line up with TRBD1. Germline CDR1 and CDR2: LNHDA and SQIVND (reference sequence). V lost 7 bases to trimming and J lost 5 bases; unmatched junction nucleotides: 8. The CDR3 totals 15 residues.

The chain employs TRBV6-1 and TRBJ2-4; D remains ambiguous. Trimming stripped 2 bases from V and 0 bases from J, with 20 bases between. The CDR3 runs 19 residues. Germline V lookup: CDR1 MNHNS, CDR2 SASEGT. CDR3 residues: CASSESPPQYGLAKNIQYF. CDR3 sequence (DNA): TGTGCCAGCAGTGAATCCCCCCCCCAATACGGCCTAGCCAAAAACATTCAGTACTTC.

The chain recombines TRBV19 with TRBJ2-1, with TRBD1 as a possible D gene (6 bases). Trimming took 4 bases from V and 8 from J, leaving 9 bases between them. CDR1 LNHDA and CDR2 SQIVND come from the germline V gene (reference sequence). This CDR3 has 12 amino acids. The CDR3 DNA sequence: TGTGCCAGTAGTACCACAGGGTATGAGCAGTTCTTC. Protein product: CASSTTGYEQFF.

The chain joins TRBV6-5 to TRBJ2-1, with 12 positions matching TRBD2. The junction had 5 bases not matched to a gene; V was cut back by 7 bases and J by 4 bases. In germline, CDR1 is MNHEY, CDR2 SVGAGI. The CDR3 extends over 15 amino acids. CDR3 bases: TGTGCCAGCAAGCTACTAGCGGGGGGATACAATGAGCAGTTCTTC. This codes for CASKLLAGGYNEQFF.

The table lists this clone with a count of one. This chain links TRBV5-5 with TRBJ1-2; no reliable D call. The CDR3 runs to 14 residues. The germline gives CDR1 SGHKS, CDR2 YYEKEE (reference sequence). V dropped 4 bases and J dropped 4 bases, with 14 bases sitting between them. The CDR3 region has the DNA TGTGCCAGCAGCGCTGGACCTTCCTCCTATGGCTACACCTTC. Translated: CASSAGPSSYGYTF.

The chain carries TRBV5-1 and TRBJ2-4; 12 nucleotides align to TRBD2. This CDR3 region has 18 residues. Germline CDR1 is SGHRS and CDR2 is YFSETQ. Trimming cost V 4 bases and J 4 bases; bases outside gene matches: 12. CDR3 nucleotides: TGCGCCAGCAGCGGAGGAGGTCCTCTAGCGGGGGGGAAAAACATTCAGTACTTC. Protein: CASSGGGPLAGGKNIQYF.

The chain employs TRBV15 and TRBJ2-2, with 13 bases matching TRBD2. The CDR3 runs to 19 residues. CDR1 is LNHNV and CDR2 is YYDKDF in the germline V gene (reference sequence). J was trimmed by 4 bases and V by 5 bases; bases with no gene match: 13. CDR3 sequence: CATSSPGTSGALGTGELFF. The DNA of the CDR3 is TGTGCCACCAGCTCCCCCGGGACTAGCGGGGCTTTGGGCACCGGGGAGCTGTTTTTT.

The V call is TRBV5-5, the J call TRBJ2-1; 12 bases line up with TRBD1. Germline loops: CDR1 SGHKS, CDR2 YYEKEE (reference sequence). This CDR3 is 14 amino acids long. The V segment lost 5 bases and the J segment 9 bases; nucleotides outside the gene matches: 6. The CDR3 DNA follows: TGTGCCAGCAGTTGGGACAGGGGGCGATTTGAGCAGTTCTTC. Its protein is CASSWDRGRFEQFF.